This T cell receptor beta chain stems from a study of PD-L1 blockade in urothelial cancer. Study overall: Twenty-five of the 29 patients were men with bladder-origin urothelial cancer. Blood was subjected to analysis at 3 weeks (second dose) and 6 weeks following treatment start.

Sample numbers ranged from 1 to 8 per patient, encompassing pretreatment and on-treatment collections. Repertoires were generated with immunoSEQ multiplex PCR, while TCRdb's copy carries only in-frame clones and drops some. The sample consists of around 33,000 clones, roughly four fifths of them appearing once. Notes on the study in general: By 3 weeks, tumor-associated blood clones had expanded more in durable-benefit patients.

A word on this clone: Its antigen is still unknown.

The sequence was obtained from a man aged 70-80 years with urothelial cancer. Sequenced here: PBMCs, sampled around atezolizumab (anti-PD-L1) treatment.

The CDR3 sequence: CASSLRGTTNTGELFF. CDR3 sequence (DNA): TGTGCCAGCAGCCTAAGGGGGACAACGAACACCGGGGAGCTGTTTTTT. V usage is TRBV7-3 and J usage is TRBJ2-2; perhaps TRBD1 as D (6 bases). V was clipped by 5 bases and J by 0 bases, with 13 bases between them. This CDR3 comprises 16 residues. Germline CDR1 is SGHTA and CDR2 is FQGTGA. The whole variable domain, remainder taken from reference TRBV7-3 and TRBJ2-2, is GAGVSQTPSNKVTEKGKYVELRCDPISGHTALYWYRQSLGQGPEFLIYFQGTGAADDSGLPNDRFFAVRPEGSVSTLKIQRTERGDSAVYLCASSLRGTTNTGELFFGEGSRLTVL.